The following is a T cell receptor (beta chain) sequence with its context. The specificity of this receptor is unknown. There are no base qualities to consult, and no much larger clone falls within one base. Counted from cysteine to phenylalanine, this CDR3 has 14 amino acids. The DNA shown is the 42-base CDR3, in frame from base 1. The germline V gene (reference sequence) sets CDR1 to LNHDA and CDR2 to SQIVND. Clipping removes 5 bases from V and 6 bases from J, with 9 as the unmatched junction base count. To sequence the TCRbeta CDR3 region, genomic DNA was isolated from the sorted cells. The immunoSEQ Assay was used for sequencing of TCRbeta CDR3 regions. What TCRdb holds here is the immuneACCESS table cut down to in-frame rearrangements. Part of the clones is not present; checked against another copy, under half of the missing clones reflect an unresolved V gene, and the others are unexplained. The sample yields 50,000 or so clones; 60% to 85% were counted once. The ten largest clones add up to approximately 2% of the sample.

This record belongs to a study of OX40 agonist ivuxolimab in advanced cancers. For the study in its entirety: Ivuxolimab was a fully human IgG2 agonistic monoclonal antibody targeting the costimulatory receptor OX40 (CD134). The point of sequencing TCRbeta in the periphery was to test whether ivuxolimab changed TCR sequence diversity and drove clonal T-cell expansion. Prior anti-PD-1, anti-PD-L1 or anti-CTLA-4 therapy was permitted, and 40% of dose-escalation patients had received checkpoint inhibitors. Partial responses were achieved by three dose-escalation patients, of whom one had hepatocellular carcinoma and two had cutaneous melanoma. The paper describes the monotherapy dose-escalation part (N of about 55 patients) of the phase I trial of ivuxolimab. Intravenous ivuxolimab was administered to patients every 2 weeks at six dose levels: 0.01, 0.1, 0.3, 1.5, 3 and 10 mg/kg. A male proportion of nearly 85% and a mean age of approximately 62 years, ranging from roughly 23 to 79, were recorded for the dose-escalation cohort. Among the roughly 50 dose-escalation patients, around 20 had hepatocellular carcinoma, 15 or so melanoma, 9 renal cell carcinoma and 9 head and neck cancer.

Study-wide findings and limitations: On average, CD8+ T cells showed more expanded clones than CD4+ T cells after ivuxolimab. Low levels of normalized T-cell clonal expansion were also seen in some nonresponding patients. Antigen specificity was not determined for the clonally expanded peripheral T cells. In the 0.1-3.0 mg/kg groups, partial responders were among the patients with the lowest normalized peripheral clonal expansion, particularly in CD8+ T cells. Clonal expansion of both CD4+ and CD8+ blood T cells was observed from baseline to week 6 at doses 0.1 to 3.0 mg/kg.

Patients with autoimmune disease history or receiving systemic immunosuppression were excluded from the trial. In every dose cohort, peripheral blood was drawn for TCR sequencing at baseline, cycle 4 day 1, and cycle 7 day 1. Samples came from an open-label, multicenter, first-in-human phase I dose-escalation trial of ivuxolimab. Adults with locally advanced or metastatic head and neck squamous cell, hepatocellular, melanoma or renal cell carcinoma were enrolled in the trial. Before TCR sequencing, CD4+ T cells and CD8+ T cells were sorted from peripheral blood as separate populations. The material sequenced was CD4+ or CD8+ T cells sorted from blood, taken in a trial of the OX40 agonist ivuxolimab. Rearrangement joined TRBV19 to TRBJ2-5; TRBD1 fits 7 bases in the junction. This receptor was obtained from an adult with an advanced solid tumor such as melanoma, head and neck, liver or kidney cancer. The DNA is as follows: TGTGCCAGTAGTCCTGGGACAGAGGGGAAGACCCAGTACTTC. The translation is CASSPGTEGKTQYF.